One T cell receptor (beta chain) is described in this entry. Measured with immunoSEQ multiplex PCR; TCRdb has only the in-frame clones, and not every one. The table records 84,000 or so clones, 70% to 90% of them present only once. These data come from a study of T cell responses to AZD1222 COVID-19 vaccine. The V and J ends lost 5 bases and 1 base respectively, with 5 bases between them. The CDR3 is 12 residues long. The V and J genes are TRBV12-3 or TRBV12-4 and TRBJ2-5; D remains ambiguous. The clonotype comes from an adult in good health. Sequencing used peripheral blood, obtained on day 0 of AZD1222 vaccination. The CDR3 protein is CASSPFQETQYF. The DNA of the CDR3 is TGTGCCAGCAGTCCCTTCCAAGAGACCCAGTACTTC.